This T cell receptor beta chain derives from a study of T cells in Graves' hyperthyroidism and ophthalmopathy. The CDR3 regions of TCR beta were amplified from RNA transcripts. First-round RT-PCR with HTBI primers amplified the TCR CDR3 region. TCRdb used MiXCR to reprocess the multiplex PCR reads, holding one entry per CDR3 protein. Among under 350,000 distinct CDR3 sequences listed, roughly 20% were seen once. The source is a woman aged 45-65 years with Graves' hyperthyroidism. The sample taken for sequencing was blood.

CDR3 residues: CSAKQGAVGTEAFF. The CDR3 DNA reads TGCAGTGCCAAACAGGGGGCGGTGGGTACTGAAGCTTTCTTT. The chain joins TRBV20-1 to TRBJ1-1; 9 bases map to TRBD1. CDR1 and CDR2 (germline): DFQATT, SNEGSKA (reference sequence). Germline trimming cut 6 bases from V and 5 bases from J; bases unmatched to any gene: 10. This CDR3 spans 14 amino acids.